The rows below give T cell receptor beta chains drawn from one sample of a study of vaccination and CD4 T cells after COVID-19. TCRdb itself ran the PCR reads through MiXCR, one entry per CDR3 protein. The sample holds fewer than 15,000 distinct CDR3 sequences, 53% seen once. Antigen specificity for these receptors is unknown. Material: CD4+ T cells from blood, cultured in vitro. Receptors originate from a human donor who had recovered from COVID-19. Each CDR3 is given with its conserved first and last residue. The D gene is left open where the match is weak. Size tells how often a clone was seen (once, few, many) or the class of an expanded clone, and some rows leave it out.

>TRBV27|13|TRBJ2-7|few|TRBD2
CASSTSGSYEQYF
TGTGCCAGCAGTACTAGCGGGAGCTACGAGCAGTACTTC
>TRBV11-2|14|TRBJ1-1|few|-
CASSFPREWTEAFF
TGTGCCAGCAGCTTCCCGAGGGAATGGACTGAAGCTTTCTTT
>TRBV7-9|16|TRBJ2-2|-|-
CASSWLGQGSPGELFF
TGTGCCAGCAGCTGGCTGGGGCAGGGTAGCCCCGGGGAGCTGTTTTTT
>TRBV2|12|TRBJ1-1|few|-
CASSVQGVSAFF
TGTGCCAGCAGTGTTCAGGGAGTGTCAGCTTTCTTT
>TRBV6-5|16|TRBJ2-3|-|TRBD1
CASSYYRTGKADTQYF
TGTGCCAGCAGTTACTATCGGACAGGGAAGGCAGATACGCAGTATTTT
>TRBV6-5|13|TRBJ1-5|few|-
CASSYERDQPQHF
TGTGCCAGCAGTTATGAGCGGGATCAGCCCCAGCATTTT
>TRBV20-1|13|TRBJ1-4|-|-
CSAYDSGEEELFF
TGCAGTGCTTATGACAGCGGGGAGGAAGAACTGTTTTTT
>TRBV11-3|14|TRBJ2-5|-|-
CASTKGGGRETQYF
TGTGCCAGCACGAAAGGGGGGGGCCGGGAGACCCAGTACTTC
>TRBV28|15|TRBJ2-7|-|TRBD1
CASSTNRGSSYEQYF
TGTGCCAGCAGTACAAACAGGGGCTCCTCCTACGAGCAGTACTTC
>TRBV6-1|13|TRBJ1-1|-|-
CASSVLRNTEAFF
TGTGCCAGCTCAGTACTCCGGAACACTGAAGCTTTCTTT
>TRBV20-1|12|TRBJ1-2|few|-
CSARPEGHGYTF
TGCAGTGCGAGGCCGGAGGGCCATGGCTACACCTTC
>TRBV5-1|15|TRBJ1-1|-|TRBD1
CASSIWTGGATEAFF
TGCGCCAGCAGCATATGGACAGGGGGAGCGACTGAAGCTTTCTTT
>TRBV28|12|TRBJ2-7|once|-
CASRFRVYEQYF
TGTGCTAGCAGATTCCGGGTCTACGAGCAGTACTTC
>TRBV7-8|14|TRBJ2-7|few|TRBD1
CASSKMDRSGEQYF
TGTGCCAGCAGCAAGATGGACAGGTCTGGGGAGCAGTACTTC
>TRBV6-5|17|TRBJ1-3|-|-
CASSYRTPRETGNTIYF
TGTGCCAGCAGTTACCGGACCCCAAGGGAGACTGGAAACACCATATATTTT
>TRBV10-3|13|TRBJ2-5|few|-
CAIRGDPKETQYF
TGTGCCATCAGAGGCGACCCGAAGGAGACCCAGTACTTC
>TRBV6-1|13|TRBJ1-2|few|-
CASSDLFVDGYTF
TGTGCCAGCAGTGATCTCTTTGTGGATGGCTACACCTTC
>TRBV20-1|13|TRBJ2-5|-|-
CSASLPGQETQYF
TGCAGTGCTAGTCTGCCGGGCCAAGAGACCCAGTACTTC
>TRBV5-4|12|TRBJ1-2|-|-
CASSSGGSGYTF
TGTGCCAGCAGCTCCGGGGGGTCTGGCTACACCTTC
>TRBV5-8|14|TRBJ1-2|-|-
CASSLGQDIRGYTF
TGTGCCAGCAGCTTGGGACAGGACATTAGGGGCTACACCTTC
>TRBV27|16|TRBJ1-2|few|-
CASSPNRAGLNYGYTF
TGTGCCAGCAGTCCCAACCGGGCCGGCCTGAACTATGGCTACACCTTC
>TRBV20-1|13|TRBJ2-5|few|-
CSAKRTERETQYF
TGCAGTGCTAAACGAACAGAAAGAGAGACCCAGTACTTC
>TRBV11-3|15|TRBJ2-3|once|TRBD1
CASSRSGTGGKPQYF
TGTGCCAGCAGCCGTTCCGGGACAGGGGGCAAGCCGCAGTATTTT
>TRBV28|12|TRBJ1-1|few|-
CASSSNGVEAFF
TGTGCCAGCAGTTCAAACGGGGTTGAAGCTTTCTTT
>TRBV20-1|17|TRBJ2-2|-|TRBD1
CSARKELGTVNTGELFF
TGCAGTGCTAGGAAGGAATTAGGGACAGTGAACACCGGGGAGCTGTTTTTT
>TRBV12-3/TRBV12-4|15|TRBJ2-7|-|TRBD2
CASSPRLARAYEQYF
TGTGCCAGCAGTCCCAGACTAGCTAGGGCTTACGAGCAGTACTTC
>TRBV19|18|TRBJ1-6|-|-
CASSNPETPSSYNSPLHF
TGTGCCAGTAGTAATCCCGAGACACCCAGCTCCTATAATTCACCCCTCCACTTT
>TRBV9|16|TRBJ2-5|-|TRBD1
CASSPQTGDGLETQYF
TGTGCCAGCAGCCCCCAGACAGGGGATGGTCTAGAGACCCAGTACTTC
>TRBV19|15|TRBJ1-6|-|-
CASARSSLSNSPLHF
TGTGCCAGCGCAAGGTCATCGTTGAGTAATTCACCCCTCCACTTT
>TRBV20-1|20|TRBJ1-5|few|-
CSAREPPRQVGRYSNQPQHF
TGCAGTGCTAGAGAACCCCCTCGACAGGTGGGGCGTTATAGCAATCAGCCCCAGCATTTT
>TRBV30|14|TRBJ1-3|few|-
CAWSPGSSGNTIYF
TGTGCCTGGAGCCCAGGGTCCTCTGGAAACACCATATATTTT
>TRBV24-1|14|TRBJ2-2|-|-
CATSRAGNTGELFF
TGTGCCACCAGCAGGGCAGGAAACACCGGGGAGCTGTTTTTT
>TRBV7-9|18|TRBJ2-1|-|-
CASSPGAGVTIPYNEQFF
TGTGCCAGCAGCCCAGGGGCGGGAGTAACGATCCCTTACAATGAGCAGTTCTTC
>TRBV6-5|14|TRBJ1-1|-|-
CASSYSPGATEAFF
TGTGCCAGCAGTTACTCCCCGGGGGCCACTGAAGCTTTCTTT
>TRBV7-2|14|TRBJ1-5|-|-
CASSSDSGNQPQHF
TGTGCCAGCAGTTCGGACAGCGGCAATCAGCCCCAGCATTTT